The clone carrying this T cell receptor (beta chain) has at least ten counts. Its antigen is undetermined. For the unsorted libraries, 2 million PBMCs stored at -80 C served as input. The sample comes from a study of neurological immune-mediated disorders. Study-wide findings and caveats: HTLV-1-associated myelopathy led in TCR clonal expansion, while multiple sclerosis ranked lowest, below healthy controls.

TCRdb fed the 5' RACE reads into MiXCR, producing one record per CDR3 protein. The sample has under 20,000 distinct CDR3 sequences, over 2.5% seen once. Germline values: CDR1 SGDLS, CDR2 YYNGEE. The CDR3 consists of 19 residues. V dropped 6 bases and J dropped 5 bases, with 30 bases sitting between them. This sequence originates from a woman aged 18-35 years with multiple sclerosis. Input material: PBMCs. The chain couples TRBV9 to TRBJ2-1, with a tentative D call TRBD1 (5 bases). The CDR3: CASTLEPQPSPKQDNEQFF. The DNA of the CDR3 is TGTGCCAGCACCCTGGAACCTCAACCTTCCCCTAAACAGGACAATGAGCAGTTCTTC.